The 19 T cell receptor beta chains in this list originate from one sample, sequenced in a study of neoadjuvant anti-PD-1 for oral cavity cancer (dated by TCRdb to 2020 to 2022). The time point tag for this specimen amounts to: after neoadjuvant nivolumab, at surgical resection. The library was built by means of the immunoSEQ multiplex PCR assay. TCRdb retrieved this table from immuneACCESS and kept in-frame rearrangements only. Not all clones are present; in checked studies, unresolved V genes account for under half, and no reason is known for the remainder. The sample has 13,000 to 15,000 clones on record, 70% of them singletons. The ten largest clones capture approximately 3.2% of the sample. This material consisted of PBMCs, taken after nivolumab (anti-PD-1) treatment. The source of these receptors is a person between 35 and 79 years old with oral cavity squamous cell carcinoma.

CDR3 nucleotide sequence: TGCGCCAGCAGCTTGGAAGGGGTCGGGTGGGATGAGCAGTTCTTC. Protein product: CASSLEGVGWDEQFF. The rearrangement joins TRBV5-1 to TRBJ2-1; tentatively, D is TRBD1 (5 bases). Germline V gene sequence: CDR1 SGHRS, CDR2 YFSETQ. This CDR3 region has 15 residues. The V end was cut by 0 bases, the J end by 8 bases, with 15 bases between.

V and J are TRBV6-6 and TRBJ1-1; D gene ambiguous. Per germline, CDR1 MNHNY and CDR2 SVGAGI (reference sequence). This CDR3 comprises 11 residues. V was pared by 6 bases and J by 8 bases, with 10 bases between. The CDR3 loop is CASRTVGEAFF. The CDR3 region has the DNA TGTGCCAGCAGAACGGTAGGAGAAGCTTTCTTT.

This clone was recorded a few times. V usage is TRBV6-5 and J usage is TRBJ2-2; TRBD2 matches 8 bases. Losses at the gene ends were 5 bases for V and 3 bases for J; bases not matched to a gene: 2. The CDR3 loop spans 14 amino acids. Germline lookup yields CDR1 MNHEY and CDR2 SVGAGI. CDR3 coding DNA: TGTGCCAGCAGTACTAGCGGTTACACCGGGGAGCTGTTTTTT. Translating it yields CASSTSGYTGELFF.

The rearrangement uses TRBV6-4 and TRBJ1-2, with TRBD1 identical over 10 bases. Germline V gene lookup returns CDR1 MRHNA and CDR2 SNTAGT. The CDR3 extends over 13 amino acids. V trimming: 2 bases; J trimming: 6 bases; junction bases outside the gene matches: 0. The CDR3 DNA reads TGTGCCAGCAGTGACGGGACAGGGGATGGCTACACCTTC. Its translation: CASSDGTGDGYTF.

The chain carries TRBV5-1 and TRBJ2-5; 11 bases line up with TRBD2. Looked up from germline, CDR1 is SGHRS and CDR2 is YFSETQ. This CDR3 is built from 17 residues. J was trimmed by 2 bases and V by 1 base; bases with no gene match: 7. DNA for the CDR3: TGCGCCAGCAGCTTGAGTAGTACTAGCGGGGGACAAGAGACCCAGTACTTC. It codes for CASSLSSTSGGQETQYF. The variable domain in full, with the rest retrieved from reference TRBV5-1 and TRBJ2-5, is KAGVTQTPRYLIKTRGQQVTLSCSPISGHRSVSWYQQTPGQGLQFLFEYFSETQRNKGNFPGRFSGRQFSNSRSEMNVSTLELGDSALYLCASSLSSTSGGQETQYFGPGTRLLVL.

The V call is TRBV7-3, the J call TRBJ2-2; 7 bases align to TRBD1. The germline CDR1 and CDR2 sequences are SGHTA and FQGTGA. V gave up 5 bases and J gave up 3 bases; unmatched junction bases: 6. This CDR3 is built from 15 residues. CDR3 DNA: TGTGCCAGCAGCCCCACAGGGGCGGACACCGGGGAGCTGTTTTTT. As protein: CASSPTGADTGELFF.

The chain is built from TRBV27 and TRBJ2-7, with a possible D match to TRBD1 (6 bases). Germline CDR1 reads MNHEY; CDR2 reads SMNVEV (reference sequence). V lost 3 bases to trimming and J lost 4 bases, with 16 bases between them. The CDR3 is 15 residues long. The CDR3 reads CASSLAPTGRYEQYF. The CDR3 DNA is TGTGCCAGCAGTTTGGCCCCGACAGGAAGGTACGAGCAGTACTTC.

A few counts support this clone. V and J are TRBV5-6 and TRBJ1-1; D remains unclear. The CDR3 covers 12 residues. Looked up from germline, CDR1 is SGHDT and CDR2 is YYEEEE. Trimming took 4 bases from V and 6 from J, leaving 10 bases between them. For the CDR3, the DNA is TGTGCCAGCAGCCGCTGGTTTTCTGAAGCTTTCTTT. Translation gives CASSRWFSEAFF.

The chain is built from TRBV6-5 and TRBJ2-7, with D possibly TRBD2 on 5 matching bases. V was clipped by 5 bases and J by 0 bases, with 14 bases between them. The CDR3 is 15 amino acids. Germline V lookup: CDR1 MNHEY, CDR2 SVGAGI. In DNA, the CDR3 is TGTGCCAGCAGTGCCGATAGCGCCCACTCCTACGAGCAGTACTTC. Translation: CASSADSAHSYEQYF.

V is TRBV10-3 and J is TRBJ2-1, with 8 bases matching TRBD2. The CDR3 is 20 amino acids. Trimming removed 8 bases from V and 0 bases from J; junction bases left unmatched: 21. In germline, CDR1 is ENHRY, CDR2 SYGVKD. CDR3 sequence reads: CAIRSGLQGGGNSSYNEQFF. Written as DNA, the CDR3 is TGTGCCATCCGGTCCGGCCTACAGGGCGGGGGGAATAGCTCCTACAATGAGCAGTTCTTC.

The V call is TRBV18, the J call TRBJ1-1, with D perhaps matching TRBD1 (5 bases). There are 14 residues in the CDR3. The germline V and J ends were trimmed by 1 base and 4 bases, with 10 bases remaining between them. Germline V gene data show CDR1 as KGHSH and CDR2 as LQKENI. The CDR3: CASSPLSGATEAFF. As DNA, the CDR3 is TGTGCCAGCTCACCACTTTCTGGGGCCACTGAAGCTTTCTTT.

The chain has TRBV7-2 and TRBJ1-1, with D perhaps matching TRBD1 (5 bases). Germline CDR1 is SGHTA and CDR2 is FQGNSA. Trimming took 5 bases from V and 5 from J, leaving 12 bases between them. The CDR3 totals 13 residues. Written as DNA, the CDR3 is TGTGCCAGCAGCCCGGGACGCCGGACTGAAGCTTTCTTT. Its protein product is CASSPGRRTEAFF.

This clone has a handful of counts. The CDR3 region has the DNA TGTGCCAGCAGTTCCCGGGCCACCAGTAATCAGCCCCAGCATTTT. Encoded protein: CASSSRATSNQPQHF. This chain uses TRBV6-5 with TRBJ1-5; D remains unclear. The germline CDR1 and CDR2 sequences are MNHEY and SVGAGI. The CDR3 runs 15 residues. The germline V and J ends were trimmed by 4 bases and 4 bases, with 14 bases remaining between them.

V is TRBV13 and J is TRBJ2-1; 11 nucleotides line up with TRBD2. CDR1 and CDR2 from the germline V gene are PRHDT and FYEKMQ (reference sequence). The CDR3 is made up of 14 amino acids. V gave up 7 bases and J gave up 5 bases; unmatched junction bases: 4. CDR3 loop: CASTLAGGNNEQFF. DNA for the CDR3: TGTGCCAGCACCCTAGCGGGAGGAAACAATGAGCAGTTCTTC.

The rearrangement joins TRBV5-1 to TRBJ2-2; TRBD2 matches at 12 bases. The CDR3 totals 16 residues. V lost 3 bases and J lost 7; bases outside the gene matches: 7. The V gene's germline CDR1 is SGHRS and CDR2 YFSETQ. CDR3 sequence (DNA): TGCGCCAGCAGCTCACTAGCGGGAGGAAGGAACGGGGAGCTGTTTTTT. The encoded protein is CASSSLAGGRNGELFF.

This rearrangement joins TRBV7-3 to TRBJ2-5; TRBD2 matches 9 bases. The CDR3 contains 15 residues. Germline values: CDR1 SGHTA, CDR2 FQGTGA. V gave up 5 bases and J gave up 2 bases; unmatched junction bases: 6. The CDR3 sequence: CASSTIAGAQETQYF. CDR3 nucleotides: TGTGCCAGCAGCACCATAGCGGGGGCACAAGAGACCCAGTACTTC.

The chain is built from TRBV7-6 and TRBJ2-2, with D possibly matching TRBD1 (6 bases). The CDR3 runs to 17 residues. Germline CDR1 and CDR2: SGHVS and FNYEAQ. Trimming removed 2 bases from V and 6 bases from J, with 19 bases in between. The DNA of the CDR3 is TGTGCCAGCAGCTTATCGGGACAAACGGGGAAGGCCGGGGAGCTGTTTTTT. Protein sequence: CASSLSGQTGKAGELFF.

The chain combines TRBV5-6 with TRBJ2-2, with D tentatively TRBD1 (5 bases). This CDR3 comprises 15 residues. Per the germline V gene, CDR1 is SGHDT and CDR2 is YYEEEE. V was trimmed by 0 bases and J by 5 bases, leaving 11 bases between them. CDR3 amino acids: CASSLARRQTGELFF. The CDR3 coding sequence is TGTGCCAGCAGCTTGGCCAGGCGACAGACCGGGGAGCTGTTTTTT.

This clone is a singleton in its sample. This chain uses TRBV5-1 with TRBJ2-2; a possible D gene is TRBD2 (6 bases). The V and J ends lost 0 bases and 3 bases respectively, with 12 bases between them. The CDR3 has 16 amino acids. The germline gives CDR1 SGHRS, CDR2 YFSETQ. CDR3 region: CASSLAGGTYTGELFF. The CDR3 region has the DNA TGCGCCAGCAGCTTGGCGGGCGGGACGTACACCGGGGAGCTGTTTTTT.